This TCR beta chain was recorded in a study of Graves' ophthalmopathy and Graves' hyperthyroidism. Amplifying from RNA transcripts, the study obtained TCR beta CDR3 regions. First-round RT-PCR relied on HTBI primers, and a second-round multiplex PCR came next. MiXCR was run by TCRdb on the multiplex PCR reads, yielding one entry per CDR3 protein. The sample shows about 370,000 distinct CDR3 sequences, roughly 15% of them seen only once. This clonotype was seen at least ten times. Patients newly diagnosed with hyperthyroidism, under 2 months' duration, were aged 18 to 65, the study reports. Trimming took 1 base from V and 7 from J, leaving 17 bases between them. There are 15 residues in the CDR3. CDR1 and CDR2 from the germline V gene are LNHNV and YYDKDF (reference sequence).

The sequencing input was peripheral blood. This rearrangement joins TRBV15 to TRBJ2-7, with D perhaps matching TRBD1 (5 bases). The TCR comes from an adult woman with stable Graves' hyperthyroidism. The CDR3 DNA follows: TGTGCCACCAGCAGAGTGGTTCGGACGGACAAAGAGCAGTACTTC. It encodes CATSRVVRTDKEQYF.